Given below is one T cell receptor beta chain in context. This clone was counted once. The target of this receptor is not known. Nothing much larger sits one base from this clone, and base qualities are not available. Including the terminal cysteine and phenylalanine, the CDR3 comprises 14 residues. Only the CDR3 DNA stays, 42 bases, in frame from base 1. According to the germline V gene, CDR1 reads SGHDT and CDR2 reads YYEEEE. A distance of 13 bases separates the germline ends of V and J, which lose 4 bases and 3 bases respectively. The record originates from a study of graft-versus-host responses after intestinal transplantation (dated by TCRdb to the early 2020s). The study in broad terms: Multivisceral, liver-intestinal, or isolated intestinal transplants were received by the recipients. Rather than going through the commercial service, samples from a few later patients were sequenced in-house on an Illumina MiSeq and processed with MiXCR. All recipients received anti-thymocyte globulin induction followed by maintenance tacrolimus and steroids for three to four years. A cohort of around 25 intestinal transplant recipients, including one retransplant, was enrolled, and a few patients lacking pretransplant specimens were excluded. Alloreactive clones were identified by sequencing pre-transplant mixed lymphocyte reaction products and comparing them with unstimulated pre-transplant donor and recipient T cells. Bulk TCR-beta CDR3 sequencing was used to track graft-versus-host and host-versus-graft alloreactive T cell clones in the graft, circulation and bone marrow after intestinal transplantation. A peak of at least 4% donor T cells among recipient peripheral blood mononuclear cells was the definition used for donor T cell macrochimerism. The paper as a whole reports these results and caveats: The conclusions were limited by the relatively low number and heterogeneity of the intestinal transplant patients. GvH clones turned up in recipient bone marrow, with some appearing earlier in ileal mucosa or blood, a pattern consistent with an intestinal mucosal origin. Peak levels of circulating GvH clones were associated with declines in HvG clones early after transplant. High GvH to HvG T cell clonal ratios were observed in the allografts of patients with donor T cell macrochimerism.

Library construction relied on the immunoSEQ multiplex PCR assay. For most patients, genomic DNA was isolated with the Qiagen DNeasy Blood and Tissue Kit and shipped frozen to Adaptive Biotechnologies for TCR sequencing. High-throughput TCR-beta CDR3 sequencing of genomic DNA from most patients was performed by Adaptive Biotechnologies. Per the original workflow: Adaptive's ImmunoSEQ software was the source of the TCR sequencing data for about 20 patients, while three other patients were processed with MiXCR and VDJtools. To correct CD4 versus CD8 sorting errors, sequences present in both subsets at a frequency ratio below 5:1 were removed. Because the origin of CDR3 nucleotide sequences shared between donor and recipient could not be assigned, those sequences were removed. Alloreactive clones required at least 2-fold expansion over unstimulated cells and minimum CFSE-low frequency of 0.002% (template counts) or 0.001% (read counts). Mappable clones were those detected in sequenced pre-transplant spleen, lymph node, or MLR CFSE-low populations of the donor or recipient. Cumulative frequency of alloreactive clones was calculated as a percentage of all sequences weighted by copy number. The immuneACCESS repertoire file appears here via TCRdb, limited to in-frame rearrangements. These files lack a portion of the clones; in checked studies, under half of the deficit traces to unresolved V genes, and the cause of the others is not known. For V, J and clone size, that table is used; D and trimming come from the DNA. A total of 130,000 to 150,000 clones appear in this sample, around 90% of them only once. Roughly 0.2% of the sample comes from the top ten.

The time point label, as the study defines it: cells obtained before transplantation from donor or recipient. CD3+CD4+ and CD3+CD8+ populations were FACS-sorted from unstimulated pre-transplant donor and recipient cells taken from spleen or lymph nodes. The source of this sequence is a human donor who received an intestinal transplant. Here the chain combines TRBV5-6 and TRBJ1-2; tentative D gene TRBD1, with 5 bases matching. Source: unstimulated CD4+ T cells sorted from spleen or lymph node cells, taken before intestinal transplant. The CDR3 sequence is CASSPRTRDYGYTF. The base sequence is TGTGCCAGCAGCCCGAGGACAAGGGACTATGGCTACACCTTC.